These 29 T cell receptor beta chains came from one sample sequenced in a study of control samples from healthy donors and cancer patients. Generated by immunoSEQ multiplex PCR, the TCRdb table keeps only in-frame clones and is missing some. The data contain hundreds of thousands of clones, 80% to 95% of them singletons. The material sequenced was PBMCs. The receptor set was obtained from a man aged 35 to 55 with head and neck cancer.

This clone was counted a single time. The CDR3 here is CATSDDPGTGSNSPLHF. The CDR3 DNA reads as TGTGCCACCAGTGATGACCCCGGGACAGGGAGCAATTCACCCCTCCACTTT. The chain is built from TRBV24-1 and TRBJ1-6; 9 nucleotides agree with TRBD1. The V gene's germline CDR1 is KGHDR and CDR2 SFDVKD. The CDR3 runs to 17 residues. Losses at the gene ends were 3 bases for V and 7 bases for J; bases not matched to a gene: 9.

About this clone itself: Since no conserved phenylalanine or tryptophan closes the CDR3, a read error is the likely cause. Because the CDR3's place on the DNA is in doubt, the DNA is left out and the CDR3 is given as listed by TCRdb. The chain links TRBV5-1 to TRBJ1-2; the tabulated D call, TRBD1, remains unverified against the DNA. Germline V lookup: CDR1 SGHRS, CDR2 YFSETQ. The CDR3 is made up of 12 amino acids, end residues included. The CDR3 spells CASSLARGQGSI.

This rearrangement joins TRBV9 to TRBJ1-1; no clear D gene. CDR3 length: 13 amino acids. V was pared by 1 base and J by 4 bases, with 8 bases between. Looked up from germline, CDR1 is SGDLS and CDR2 is YYNGEE. The CDR3 nucleotides are TGTGCCAGCAGCGTATACGAGGGCACTGAAGCTTTCTTT. Residues: CASSVYEGTEAFF.

This chain connects TRBV6-5 to TRBJ1-3; tentative D call: TRBD1 (6 bases). Per the germline V gene, CDR1 is MNHEY and CDR2 is SVGAGI. The CDR3 sequence is 14 residues long. V dropped 4 bases and J dropped 0 bases, with 7 bases sitting between them. The CDR3 DNA reads TGTGCCAGCAGTTTACAGGGCTCTGGAAACACCATATATTTT. It encodes CASSLQGSGNTIYF.

The CDR3 here is CASTPDGLSNQPQHF. CDR3 in DNA: TGTGCCAGCACCCCGGACGGACTTAGCAATCAGCCCCAGCATTTT. The rearrangement joins TRBV6-6 to TRBJ1-5; no clear D gene. Between the trimmed V and J ends, which lost 7 bases and 0 bases, there was a span of 13 bases. The germline CDR1 and CDR2 sequences are MNHNY and SVGAGI (reference sequence). There are 15 residues in the CDR3.

This chain links TRBV5-4 with TRBJ1-1; D remains ambiguous. The CDR3 runs to 13 residues. Germline values: CDR1 SGHNT, CDR2 YYREEE (reference sequence). Trimming cost V 0 bases and J 2 bases, with 5 bases left between them. DNA of the CDR3: TGTGCCAGCAGCTTGGATGCAAACACTGAAGCTTTCTTT. Its translation is CASSLDANTEAFF.

The rearrangement uses TRBV13 and TRBJ2-3; tentative D call: TRBD2 (5 bases). The germline V and J ends were trimmed by 1 base and 3 bases, with 8 bases remaining between them. Germline CDR1 reads PRHDT; CDR2 reads FYEKMQ (reference sequence). This CDR3 spans 14 amino acids. This CDR3 reads CASSLVRGTDTQYF. Written as DNA, the CDR3 is TGTGCCAGCAGCTTAGTTCGGGGAACAGATACGCAGTATTTT.

This chain uses TRBV3-1 (or the pseudogene TRBV3-2) with TRBJ1-6, with D possibly matching TRBD1 (6 bases). Germline lookup yields CDR1 LGHDT and CDR2 YNNKEL (reference sequence). Trimming stripped 0 bases from V and 8 bases from J, with 17 bases between. CDR3 length: 17 residues. DNA for the CDR3: TGTGCCAGCAGCCAAGATGTGGGGGCAGGGGAGGATTCACCCCTCCACTTT. It is translated as CASSQDVGAGEDSPLHF.

The chain recombines TRBV30 with TRBJ2-1, with 9 bases matching TRBD1. Germline V gene data show CDR1 as GTSNPN and CDR2 as SVGIG (reference sequence). The CDR3 contains 14 residues. V dropped 2 bases and J dropped 9; count of bases not matched to a gene: 8. The CDR3 DNA sequence: TGTGCCTGGAGTCAAAGACAGGGGGTCGGTGAGCAGTTCTTC. Residues: CAWSQRQGVGEQFF.

This chain links TRBV24-1 with TRBJ2-7, with TRBD2 matching over 8 bases. The germline CDR1 and CDR2 sequences are KGHDR and SFDVKD. The CDR3 covers 17 residues. J lost 1 base, V lost 3 bases, and 10 bases had no gene match. CDR3 in DNA: TGTGCCACCAGTGATCGCCCTCGGGGGGGGCGATCCTACGAGCAGTACTTC. Its translation: CATSDRPRGGRSYEQYF.

This CDR3 reads CASSIDHAVGGRSQETQYF. The CDR3 nucleotides are TGTGCCAGTAGTATAGATCATGCCGTGGGGGGGCGCAGCCAAGAGACCCAGTACTTC. The V call is TRBV19, the J call TRBJ2-5, with D possibly matching TRBD2 (7 bases). The CDR3 runs 19 residues. CDR1 and CDR2 from the germline V gene are LNHDA and SQIVND (reference sequence). V was cut by 0 bases and J by 1 base, with 21 bases left in between.

The chain links TRBV28 to TRBJ1-3; no clear D gene. V was clipped by 3 bases and J by 5 bases, with 8 bases between them. CDR3 length: 13 residues. Germline-derived CDR1 and CDR2 are MDHEN and SYDVKM. The CDR3 reads CASSFPSRNTIYF. CDR3 coding DNA: TGTGCCAGCAGTTTCCCCTCCCGAAACACCATATATTTT.

The CDR3 here is CASSDGGWSTYNEQFF. As DNA, the CDR3 is TGTGCCAGCAGTGATGGAGGGTGGTCGACCTACAATGAGCAGTTCTTC. This chain links TRBV6-1 with TRBJ2-1; TRBD2 might be the D (6 bases). Germline CDR1 and CDR2: MNHNS and SASEGT. The V end lost 3 bases, the J end lost 2 bases, and 14 bases lay between the germline ends. The CDR3 spans 16 residues.

This clone came up a few times. V gene TRBV5-4 combines with J gene TRBJ2-2; TRBD1 might be the D (6 bases). This CDR3 is built from 14 residues. The V end lost 6 bases, the J end lost 1 base, and 10 bases lay between the germline ends. Germline V lookup: CDR1 SGHNT, CDR2 YYREEE (reference sequence). Here the CDR3 DNA reads TGTGCCAGCAAAGAAGGGGGGAACACCGGGGAGCTGTTTTTT. Protein sequence: CASKEGGNTGELFF.

In this sample, this clone turned up once. The chain employs TRBV28 and TRBJ1-6; the match to TRBD1 covers 7 bases. V gave up 5 bases and J gave up 5 bases; unmatched junction bases: 12. The length of the CDR3 is 17 residues. The germline V gene encodes CDR1 MDHEN and CDR2 SYDVKM. The CDR3 sequence is CASSTAGGQFNNSPLHF. CDR3 nucleotides: TGTGCCAGCAGTACCGCAGGGGGGCAATTTAATAATTCACCCCTCCACTTT.

The rearrangement links TRBV11-2 to TRBJ2-5, with TRBD1 as a possible D gene (6 bases). V gave up 5 bases and J gave up 5 bases, with 18 bases separating them. Germline loops: CDR1 SGHAT, CDR2 FQNNGV. The CDR3 runs to 15 residues. The CDR3 spells CASSLTRTVSETQYF. Here the CDR3 DNA reads TGTGCCAGCAGCCTAACGCGGACAGTTTCTGAGACCCAGTACTTC.

The chain joins TRBV19 to TRBJ1-4; weak D call: TRBD1 (6 bases). Looked up from germline, CDR1 is LNHDA and CDR2 is SQIVND (reference sequence). The V gene lost 7 bases and the J gene lost 4 bases, with 10 bases spanning the gap. This CDR3 is built from 13 residues. The CDR3 DNA reads TGTGCCAGTAAGACAGGCGGTAATGAAAAACTGTTTTTT. Amino acid sequence: CASKTGGNEKLFF. Based on the CDR3 plus reference TRBV19 and TRBJ1-4, the full variable domain is DGGITQSPKYLFRKEGQNVTLSCEQNLNHDAMYWYRQDPGQGLRLIYYSQIVNDFQKGDIAEGYSVSREKKESFPLTVTSAQKNPTAFYLCASKTGGNEKLFFGSGTQLSVL.

The J gene is TRBJ1-5, the V gene TRBV18; TRBD1 agrees at 9 bases. The germline V gene encodes CDR1 KGHSH and CDR2 LQKENI. V trimming: 6 bases; J trimming: 5 bases; junction bases outside the gene matches: 2. CDR3 length: 13 amino acids. The CDR3 here is CASSRDRDQPQHF. CDR3 in DNA: TGTGCCAGCTCGCGGGACAGGGATCAGCCCCAGCATTTT.

This clone was observed a few times. V is TRBV5-1 and J is TRBJ2-7; 8 bases map to TRBD1. Germline V gene sequence: CDR1 SGHRS, CDR2 YFSETQ. With V trimmed by 4 bases and J by 3 bases, 9 bases remained unmatched. The CDR3 loop spans 15 amino acids. The CDR3 DNA sequence: TGCGCCAGCAGCCGAGCGACAGGGGCCGTCTACGAGCAGTACTTC. Translated: CASSRATGAVYEQYF.

The V gene is TRBV9, the J gene TRBJ1-3; D is ambiguous. Germline CDR1 and CDR2: SGDLS and YYNGEE. CDR3 size: 14 residues. Trimming removed 4 bases at V and 0 bases at J, with 8 bases between. As DNA, the CDR3 is TGTGCCAGCAGCCCGGAGGGCTCTGGAAACACCATATATTTT. Protein sequence: CASSPEGSGNTIYF.

V and J are TRBV4-3 and TRBJ2-1; 9 bases align to TRBD2. Germline V lookup: CDR1 LGHNA, CDR2 YSLEER. There are 16 residues in the CDR3. After removal of 0 bases from V and 7 bases from J, the junction contained 7 bases not matched to a gene. The CDR3 loop is CASSQDSWLAGNEQFF. The CDR3 nucleotides are TGCGCCAGCAGCCAAGATAGCTGGCTAGCGGGGAATGAGCAGTTCTTC.

This clone was detected only a few times. The chain recombines TRBV3-1 (or the pseudogene TRBV3-2) with TRBJ2-3, with 9 bases that match TRBD2. The CDR3 runs to 15 residues. CDR1 and CDR2 from the germline V gene are LGHDT and YNNKEL (reference sequence). The junction had 6 bases not matched to a gene; V was cut back by 4 bases and J by 4 bases. The CDR3 DNA follows: TGTGCCAGCAGCCTCTCGCGGGGGGGGTCAGATACGCAGTATTTT. Translation: CASSLSRGGSDTQYF.

The chain links TRBV2 to TRBJ1-1; 7 nucleotides line up with TRBD1. The V gene end was trimmed by 4 bases and the J gene end by 4 bases; junction bases not matched to a gene: 6. This CDR3 has 14 residues. Germline CDR1 is SNHLY and CDR2 is FYNNEI. The CDR3 loop reads CASSVQGDLTEAFF. DNA for the CDR3: TGTGCCAGCAGTGTCCAGGGGGACCTCACTGAAGCTTTCTTT. Full variable domain (missing parts from reference TRBV2 and TRBJ1-1): EPEVTQTPSHQVTQMGQEVILRCVPISNHLYFYWYRQILGQKVEFLVSFYNNEISEKSEIFDDQFSVERPDGSNFTLKIRSTKLEDSAMYFCASSVQGDLTEAFFGQGTRLTVV.

The rearrangement joins TRBV4-3 to TRBJ2-3; possibly TRBD2 for D (7 bases). Germline CDR1 reads LGHNA; CDR2 reads YSLEER. V was pared by 0 bases and J by 4 bases, with 20 bases between. The CDR3 is 18 residues long. The CDR3 coding sequence is TGCGCCAGCAGCCAAGATAGGGGGGGACCTCAGGAGGCAGATACGCAGTATTTT. Amino acid sequence: CASSQDRGGPQEADTQYF.

A few counts support this clone. This chain joins TRBV28 and TRBJ2-1; a weak D match, TRBD2 (6 bases). Germline V CDR1 and CDR2: MDHEN, SYDVKM. Trimming left V 5 bases short and J 4 bases short, with 15 bases between. This CDR3 spans 15 amino acids. CDR3 sequence reads: CASSGGLSLYNEQFF. The DNA of the CDR3 is TGTGCCAGCAGTGGGGGACTCTCCCTATACAATGAGCAGTTCTTC.

The chain couples TRBV3-1 (or the pseudogene TRBV3-2) to TRBJ2-7, with no clear D. The length of the CDR3 is 14 residues. The germline V and J ends were trimmed by 0 bases and 6 bases, with 12 bases remaining between them. Germline CDR1 reads LGHDT; CDR2 reads YNNKEL (reference sequence). CDR3 loop: CASSQDPAVSEQYF. Here the CDR3 DNA reads TGTGCCAGCAGCCAAGATCCGGCCGTCTCCGAGCAGTACTTC.

The rearrangement joins TRBV28 to TRBJ1-2; D gene unclear. The germline gives CDR1 MDHEN, CDR2 SYDVKM. This CDR3 spans 11 amino acids. Trimming took 4 bases from V and 10 from J, leaving 10 bases between them. Written as DNA, the CDR3 is TGTGCCAGCAGTTCCCACATGTACTACACCTTC. This gives the protein CASSSHMYYTF.

This chain connects TRBV27 to TRBJ2-7; TRBD1 agrees at 12 bases. V was pared by 5 bases and J by 5 bases, with 4 bases of the junction left unmatched. The CDR3 totals 14 residues. The germline V gene encodes CDR1 MNHEY and CDR2 SMNVEV (reference sequence). Here the CDR3 DNA reads TGTGCCAGCAGTACCGGGACAGGGGGCAACGAGCAGTACTTC. This sequence encodes CASSTGTGGNEQYF.

The chain recombines TRBV5-6 with TRBJ2-1, with 10 bases matching TRBD2. This CDR3 has 16 residues. Germline CDR1 and CDR2: SGHDT and YYEEEE. V gave up 4 bases and J gave up 0 bases; unmatched junction bases: 4. This CDR3 is CASSDLAGVSYNEQFF. For the CDR3, the DNA is TGTGCCAGCAGCGATCTAGCGGGAGTCTCCTACAATGAGCAGTTCTTC.